One sample yielded the 11 T cell receptor beta chains listed below, sequenced in a study of blood T cells in healthy people across ages. A J-beta primer mix and a sample-barcoded 5' primer were used in a second PCR of roughly 6 to 11 cycles. TCRdb passed the 5' RACE reads through MiXCR, listing each CDR3 protein once. The sample shows 600,000 or so distinct CDR3 sequences, around 21% of them seen only once. The sequenced material came from blood. The receptors were sampled from a man aged 70 or older in good health.

This clonotype has only a few counts. The junction departs from germline at one end; a sequencing error may be responsible. The V call is TRBV5-1, the J call TRBJ2-1; no clear D. Germline V gene data show CDR1 as SGHRS and CDR2 as YFSETQ. The CDR3 sequence is 15 residues long. The CDR3 coding sequence is TGCGCCTGCAGCTTGGACGGAAGGACCTACAATGAGCAGTTCTTC. The encoded protein is CACSLDGRTYNEQFF.

This clonotype was seen at least ten times. The genes are TRBV7-2 and TRBJ2-1; TRBD1 matches 9 bases. The CDR3 sequence is 17 residues long. Germline assignment: CDR1 SGHTA and CDR2 FQGNSA. With 5 bases clipped from V and 1 base from J, the junction kept 9 bases outside the gene matches. This CDR3 reads CASSPRDRVLSYNEQFF. The CDR3 coding sequence is TGTGCCAGCAGCCCCCGGGACAGGGTGCTATCCTACAATGAGCAGTTCTTC.

The chain recombines TRBV7-9 with TRBJ1-2, with D tentatively TRBD1 (5 bases). The CDR3 is made up of 13 amino acids. V lost 7 bases and J 6 bases, leaving 15 bases between the germline ends. CDR1 and CDR2 from the germline V gene are SEHNR and FQNEAQ (reference sequence). DNA for the CDR3: TGTGCCAGCAACATGGACACACATAATGGCTACACCTTC. Amino acids: CASNMDTHNGYTF. The full variable domain, its missing parts supplied by reference TRBV7-9 and TRBJ1-2, is DTGVSQNPRHKITKRGQNVTFRCDPISEHNRLYWYRQTLGQGPEFLTYFQNEAQLEKSRLLSDRFSAERPKGSFSTLEIQRTEQGDSAMYLCASNMDTHNGYTFGSGTRLTVV.

The genes are TRBV4-1 and TRBJ2-1, with TRBD2 matching over 9 bases. The germline gives CDR1 MGHRA, CDR2 YSYEKL. The junction had 9 bases not matched to a gene; V was cut back by 6 bases and J by 0 bases. The CDR3 is 17 residues long. CDR3: CASSMASGTPSYNEQFF. CDR3 DNA: TGCGCCAGCAGTATGGCTAGCGGGACTCCCTCCTACAATGAGCAGTTCTTC.

The rearrangement links TRBV24-1 to TRBJ2-5; 8 nucleotides match TRBD1. This CDR3 spans 16 amino acids. Germline CDR1 is KGHDR and CDR2 is SFDVKD. Trimming at V came to 5 bases and at J to 2 bases, leaving 9 bases not matched to a gene. The CDR3 sequence: CATSAGTGGNQETQYF. The DNA of the CDR3 is TGTGCCACCAGTGCAGGTACAGGGGGAAATCAAGAGACCCAGTACTTC.

This sequence joins TRBV5-1 and TRBJ2-3; TRBD2 matches at 7 bases. V lost 2 bases to trimming and J lost 1 base; unmatched junction nucleotides: 7. The CDR3 is made up of 16 amino acids. Germline V gene sequence: CDR1 SGHRS, CDR2 YFSETQ. The CDR3 sequence is CASSFQTGLRTDTQYF. CDR3 DNA: TGCGCCAGCAGCTTCCAAACGGGACTACGCACAGATACGCAGTATTTT.

The rearrangement links TRBV6-6 to TRBJ2-6; no clear D gene. The CDR3 has 15 residues. V lost 2 bases to trimming and J lost 1 base, with 6 bases between them. CDR1 and CDR2 (germline): MNHNY, SVGAGI (reference sequence). CDR3: CASSYGDSGANVLTF. The CDR3 DNA follows: TGTGCCAGCAGTTACGGCGATTCTGGGGCCAACGTCCTGACTTTC.

The V call is TRBV12-3 or TRBV12-4, the J call TRBJ2-5, with 9 bases matching TRBD1. The DNA end favors TRBJ2-1, so the J call may be wrong. The CDR3 covers 15 residues. CDR3 sequence: CASSFDRGVNNEQFF. The CDR3 DNA sequence: TGTGCCAGCAGTTTTGACAGGGGGGTAAACAATGAGCAGTTCTTC.

This clonotype was recorded once. This chain connects TRBV27 to TRBJ2-3, with TRBD1 identical over 10 bases. Trimming took 5 bases from V and 4 from J; bases not matched to a gene: 3. CDR1 and CDR2 from the germline V gene are MNHEY and SMNVEV (reference sequence). CDR3 length: 14 amino acids. CDR3 sequence (DNA): TGTGCCAGCAGTCGGGACAGGGGCGCAGATACGCAGTATTTT. This encodes CASSRDRGADTQYF.

This clonotype occurred once. The chain joins TRBV11-3 to TRBJ2-5, with 15 bases that match TRBD2. Matching the DNA end better, TRBJ2-1 makes the J call doubtful. CDR3 length: 18 residues. The germline V gene has CDR1 SGHNT and CDR2 YENEEA. The CDR3 loop is CASSLVLGLAGGSNEQFF. CDR3 in DNA: TGTGCCAGCAGCTTAGTTCTTGGACTAGCGGGAGGGTCAAATGAGCAGTTCTTC.

This clonotype occurred a few times. This chain connects TRBV7-3 to TRBJ2-2; D might be TRBD1 (6 bases). CDR1 is SGHTA, CDR2 FQGTGA, per germline. Trimming stripped 1 base from V and 2 bases from J, with 11 bases between. The CDR3 totals 16 residues. In nucleotides, the CDR3 is TGTGCCAGCAGCTTAAAGCCAGGGGTCAACACCGGGGAGCTGTTTTTT. It codes for CASSLKPGVNTGELFF.